The T cell receptor (beta chain) under discussion was sequenced for a study of shared clonotypes between healthy human individuals. The overall study: For every donor, three CD4 naive, three CD4 memory, two CD8 naive and one CD8 memory plates were used.

Assay used: immunoSEQ multiplex PCR; TCRdb lists only in-frame clones, some missing. The sample has a few million clones; nearly 97% are singletons. Everyone who donated was a Caucasian adult who lived in Nashville, Tennessee. The germline V and J ends were trimmed by 5 bases and 1 base, with 9 bases remaining between them. The germline CDR1 and CDR2 sequences are ENHRY and SYGVKD. The CDR3 covers 14 residues. Sequencing was carried out using naive CD4+ T cells sorted from blood. As for subset: CD45RA+ positively selected. The TCR sequence derives from a young man in good health. V and J are TRBV10-3 and TRBJ1-3, with D tentatively TRBD1 (5 bases). The CDR3 sequence: CAISSGTSGNTIYF. CDR3 DNA: TGTGCCATCAGTTCAGGGACGTCTGGAAACACCATATATTTT.